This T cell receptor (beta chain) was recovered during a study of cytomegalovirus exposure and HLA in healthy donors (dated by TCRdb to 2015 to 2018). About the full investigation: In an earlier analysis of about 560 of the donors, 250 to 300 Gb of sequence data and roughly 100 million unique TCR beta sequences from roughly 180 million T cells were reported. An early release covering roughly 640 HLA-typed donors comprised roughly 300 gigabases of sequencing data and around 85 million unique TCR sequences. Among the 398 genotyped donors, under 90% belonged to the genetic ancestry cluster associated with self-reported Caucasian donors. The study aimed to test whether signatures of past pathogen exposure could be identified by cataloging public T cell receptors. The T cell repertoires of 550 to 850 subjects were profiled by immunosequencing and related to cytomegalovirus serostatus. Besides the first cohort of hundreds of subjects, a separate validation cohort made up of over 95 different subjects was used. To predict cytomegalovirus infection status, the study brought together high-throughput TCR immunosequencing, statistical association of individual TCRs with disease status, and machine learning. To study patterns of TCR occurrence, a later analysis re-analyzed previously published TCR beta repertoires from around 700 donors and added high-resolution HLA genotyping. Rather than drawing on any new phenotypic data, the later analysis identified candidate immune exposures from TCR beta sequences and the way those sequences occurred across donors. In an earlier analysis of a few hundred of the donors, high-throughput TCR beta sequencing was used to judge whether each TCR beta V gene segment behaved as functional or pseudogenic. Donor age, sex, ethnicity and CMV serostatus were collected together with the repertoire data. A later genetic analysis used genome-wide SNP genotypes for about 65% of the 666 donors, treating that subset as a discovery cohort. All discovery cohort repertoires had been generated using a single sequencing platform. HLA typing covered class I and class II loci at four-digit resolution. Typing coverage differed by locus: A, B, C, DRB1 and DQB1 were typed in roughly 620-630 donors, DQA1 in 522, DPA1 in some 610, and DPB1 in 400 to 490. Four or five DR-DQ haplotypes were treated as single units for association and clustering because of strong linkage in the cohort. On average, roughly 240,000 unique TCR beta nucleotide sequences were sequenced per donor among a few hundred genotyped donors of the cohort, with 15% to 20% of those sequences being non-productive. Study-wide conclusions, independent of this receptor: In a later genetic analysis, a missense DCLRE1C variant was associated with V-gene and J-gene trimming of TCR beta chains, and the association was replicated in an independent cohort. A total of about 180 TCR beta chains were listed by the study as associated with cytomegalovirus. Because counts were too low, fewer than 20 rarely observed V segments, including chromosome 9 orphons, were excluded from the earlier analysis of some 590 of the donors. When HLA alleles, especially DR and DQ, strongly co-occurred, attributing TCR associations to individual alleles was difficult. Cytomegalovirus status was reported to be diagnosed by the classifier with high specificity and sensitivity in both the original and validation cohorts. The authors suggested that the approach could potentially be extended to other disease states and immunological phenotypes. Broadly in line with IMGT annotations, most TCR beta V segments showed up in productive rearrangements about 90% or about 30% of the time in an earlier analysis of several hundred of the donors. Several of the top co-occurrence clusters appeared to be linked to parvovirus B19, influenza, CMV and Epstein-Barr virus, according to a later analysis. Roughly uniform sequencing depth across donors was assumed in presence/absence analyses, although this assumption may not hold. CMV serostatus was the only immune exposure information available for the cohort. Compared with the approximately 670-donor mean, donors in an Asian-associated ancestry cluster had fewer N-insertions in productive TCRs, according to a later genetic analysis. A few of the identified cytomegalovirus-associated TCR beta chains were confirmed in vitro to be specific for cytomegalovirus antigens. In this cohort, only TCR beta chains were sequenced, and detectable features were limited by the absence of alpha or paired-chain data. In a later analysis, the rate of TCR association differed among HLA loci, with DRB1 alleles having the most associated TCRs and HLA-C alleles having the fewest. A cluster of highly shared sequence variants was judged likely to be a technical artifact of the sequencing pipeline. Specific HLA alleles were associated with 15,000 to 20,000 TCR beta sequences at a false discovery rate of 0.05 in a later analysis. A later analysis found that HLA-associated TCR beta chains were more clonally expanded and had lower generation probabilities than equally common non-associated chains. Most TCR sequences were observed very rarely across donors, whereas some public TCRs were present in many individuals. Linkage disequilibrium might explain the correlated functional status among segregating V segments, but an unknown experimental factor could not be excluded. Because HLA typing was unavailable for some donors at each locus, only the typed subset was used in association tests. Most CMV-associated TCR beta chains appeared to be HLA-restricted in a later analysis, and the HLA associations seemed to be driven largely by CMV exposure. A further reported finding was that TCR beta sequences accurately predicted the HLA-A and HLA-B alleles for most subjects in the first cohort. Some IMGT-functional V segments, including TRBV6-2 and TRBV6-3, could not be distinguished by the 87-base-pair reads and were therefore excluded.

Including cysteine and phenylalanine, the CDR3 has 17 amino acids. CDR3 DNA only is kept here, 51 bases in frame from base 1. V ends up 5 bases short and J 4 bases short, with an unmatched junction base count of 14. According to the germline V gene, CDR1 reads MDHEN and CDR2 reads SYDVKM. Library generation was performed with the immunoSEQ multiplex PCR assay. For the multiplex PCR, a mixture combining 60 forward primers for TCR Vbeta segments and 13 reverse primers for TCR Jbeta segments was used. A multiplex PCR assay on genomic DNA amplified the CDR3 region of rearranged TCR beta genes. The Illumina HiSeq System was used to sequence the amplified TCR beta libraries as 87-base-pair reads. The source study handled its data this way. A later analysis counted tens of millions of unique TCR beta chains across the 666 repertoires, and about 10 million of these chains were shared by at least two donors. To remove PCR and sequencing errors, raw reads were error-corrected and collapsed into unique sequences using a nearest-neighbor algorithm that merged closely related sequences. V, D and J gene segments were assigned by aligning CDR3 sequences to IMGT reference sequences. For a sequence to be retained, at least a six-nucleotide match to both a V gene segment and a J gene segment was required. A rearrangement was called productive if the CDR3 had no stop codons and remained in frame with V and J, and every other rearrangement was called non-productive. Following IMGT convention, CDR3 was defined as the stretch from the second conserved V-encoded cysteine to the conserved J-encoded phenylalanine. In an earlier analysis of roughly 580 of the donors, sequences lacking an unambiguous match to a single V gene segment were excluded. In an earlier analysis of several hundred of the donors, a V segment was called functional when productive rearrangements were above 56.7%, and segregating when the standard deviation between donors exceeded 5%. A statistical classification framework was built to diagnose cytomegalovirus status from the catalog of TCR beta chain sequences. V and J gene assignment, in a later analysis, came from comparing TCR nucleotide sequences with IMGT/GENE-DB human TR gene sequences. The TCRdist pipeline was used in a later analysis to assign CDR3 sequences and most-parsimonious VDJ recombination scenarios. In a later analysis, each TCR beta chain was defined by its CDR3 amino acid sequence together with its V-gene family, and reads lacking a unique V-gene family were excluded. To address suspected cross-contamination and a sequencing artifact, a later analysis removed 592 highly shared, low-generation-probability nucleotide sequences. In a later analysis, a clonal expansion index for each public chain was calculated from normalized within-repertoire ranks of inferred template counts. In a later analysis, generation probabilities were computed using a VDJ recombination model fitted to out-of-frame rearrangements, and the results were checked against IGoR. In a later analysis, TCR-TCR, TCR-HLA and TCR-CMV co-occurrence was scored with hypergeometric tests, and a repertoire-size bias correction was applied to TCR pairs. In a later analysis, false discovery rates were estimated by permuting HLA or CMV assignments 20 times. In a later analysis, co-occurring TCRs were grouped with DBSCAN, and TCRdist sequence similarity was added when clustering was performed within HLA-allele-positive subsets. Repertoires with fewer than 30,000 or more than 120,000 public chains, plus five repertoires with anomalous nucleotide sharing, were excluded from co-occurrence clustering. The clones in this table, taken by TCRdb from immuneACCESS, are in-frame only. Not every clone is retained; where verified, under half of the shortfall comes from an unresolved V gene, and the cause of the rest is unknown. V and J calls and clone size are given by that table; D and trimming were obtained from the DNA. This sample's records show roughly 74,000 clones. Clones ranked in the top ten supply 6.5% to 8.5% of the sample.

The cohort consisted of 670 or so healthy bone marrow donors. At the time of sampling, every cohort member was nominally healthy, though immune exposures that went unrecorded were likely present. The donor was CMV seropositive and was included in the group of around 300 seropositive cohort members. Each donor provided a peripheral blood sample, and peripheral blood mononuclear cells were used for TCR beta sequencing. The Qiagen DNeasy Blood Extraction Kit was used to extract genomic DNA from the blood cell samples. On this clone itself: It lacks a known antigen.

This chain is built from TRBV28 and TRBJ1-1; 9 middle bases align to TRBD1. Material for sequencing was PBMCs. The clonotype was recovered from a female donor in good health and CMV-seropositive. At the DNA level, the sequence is TGTGCCAGCAGTACGACCGGGACAGGGTCCTCCTTCACTGAAGCTTTCTTT. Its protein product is CASSTTGTGSSFTEAFF.